This is a list of T cell receptor beta chains from one sample in a study of spatial heterogeneity in lung cancer. TCRdb itself ran the 5' RACE reads through MiXCR, one entry per CDR3 protein. Altogether approximately 52,000 distinct CDR3 sequences are present, less than 9% being singletons, with the ten largest covering approximately 2.9%. The sample was PBMCs, taken at surgery. The receptor source for this set is a female donor with early-stage non-small cell lung cancer. The conserved cysteine and the conserved F or W are not part of the CDR3 here. Clone sizes are given selectively: once, few, many, or a class where the clone is expanded.

TRBV24-1 | - | ATSDDPGTGSGYT
TRBV19 | - | ASNRGKTYNEQF
TRBV10-3 | many | AISEPTGWREQF
TRBV3-1 | many | ASGIWTSGDNEQF
TRBV3-1 | few | ASSLGRGTQY
TRBV11-2 | - | ASSLTGGLTDTQY
TRBV28 | many | ASSFGDRDSEKLF
TRBV29-1 | few | SVRLGSWDLNTEAF
TRBV2 | many | ASSARGVSSYEQY
TRBV3-1 | many | ASSPGGNTIY
TRBV19 | few | ASSPLTQSLTGELF
TRBV28 | many | ASSTGHLGTYEQY
TRBV2 | few | ASSVFRDEETQY
TRBV20-1 | - | SAPLGGQTDTQY
TRBV7-6 | many | ASSFRGNNEQF
TRBV6-5 | few | ASSYSGLAGGPDTQY
TRBV5-1 | many | ASSLGQSQETQY
TRBV20-1 | many | SPERGHTYEQY
TRBV7-7 | - | ASSLAGFGNEQF
TRBV28 | many | ASSFNDGYT
TRBV12-3/TRBV12-4 | many | ASSPGTATSDNEQF
TRBV7-9 | many | ASSRRQIGPYGYT
TRBV12-3/TRBV12-4 | many | ASSLHPWNEQF
TRBV24-1 | - | ATSDLGDTDTQY
TRBV6-2/TRBV6-3 | few | ASSDGHGGADTQY
TRBV5-1 | - | ASSLDRLYGYT
TRBV4-1 | many | ASSQDVWRQGSVEQY
TRBV6-2/TRBV6-3 | many | ASSVEGLAVNEQF
TRBV4-1 | - | ASSQDAGYNEQF
TRBV7-3 | many | ASSSPYGYT
TRBV11-2 | few | ASSWLAGPYGYT
TRBV2 | many | ATAGLAGFGGTNEQF
TRBV4-2 | many | ASSQPTENSPLH
TRBV12-3/TRBV12-4 | many | ASSPQWGQAAGNEQF
TRBV29-1 | many | SAGLNTEAF
TRBV2 | many | ASSLPGYQETQY
TRBV6-5 | - | ASSYNRAGDTEAF